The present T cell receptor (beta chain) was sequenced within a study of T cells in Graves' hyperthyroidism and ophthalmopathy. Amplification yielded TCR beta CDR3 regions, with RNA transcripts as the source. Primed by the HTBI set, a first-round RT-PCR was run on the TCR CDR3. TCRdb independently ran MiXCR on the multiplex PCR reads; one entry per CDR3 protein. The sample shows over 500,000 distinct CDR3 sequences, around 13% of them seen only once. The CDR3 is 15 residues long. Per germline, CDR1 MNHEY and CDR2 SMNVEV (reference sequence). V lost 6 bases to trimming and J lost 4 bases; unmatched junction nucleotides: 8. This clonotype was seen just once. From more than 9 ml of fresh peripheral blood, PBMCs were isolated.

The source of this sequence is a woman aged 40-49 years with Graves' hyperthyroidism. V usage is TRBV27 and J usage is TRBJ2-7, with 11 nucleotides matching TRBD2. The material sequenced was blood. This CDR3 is CASSAPGLAGYEQYF. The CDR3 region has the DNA TGTGCCAGCAGCGCACCTGGACTAGCGGGTTACGAGCAGTACTTC.